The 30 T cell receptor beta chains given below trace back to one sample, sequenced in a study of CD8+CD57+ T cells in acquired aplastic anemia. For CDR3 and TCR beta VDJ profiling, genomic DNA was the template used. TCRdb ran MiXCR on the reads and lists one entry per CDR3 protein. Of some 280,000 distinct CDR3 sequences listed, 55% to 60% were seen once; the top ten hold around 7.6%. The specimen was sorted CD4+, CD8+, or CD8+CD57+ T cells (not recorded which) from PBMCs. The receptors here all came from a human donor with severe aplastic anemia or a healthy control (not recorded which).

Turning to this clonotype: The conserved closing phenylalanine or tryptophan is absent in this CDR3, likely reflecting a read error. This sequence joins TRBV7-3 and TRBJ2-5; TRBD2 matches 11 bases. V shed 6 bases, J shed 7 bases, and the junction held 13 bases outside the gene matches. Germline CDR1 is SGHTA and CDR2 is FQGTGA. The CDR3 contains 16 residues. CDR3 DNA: TGTGCCAGCAGGTTGACTAGCGGGGAGCCACTTGGGACCCAGTACTAC. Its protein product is CASRLTSGEPLGTQYY.

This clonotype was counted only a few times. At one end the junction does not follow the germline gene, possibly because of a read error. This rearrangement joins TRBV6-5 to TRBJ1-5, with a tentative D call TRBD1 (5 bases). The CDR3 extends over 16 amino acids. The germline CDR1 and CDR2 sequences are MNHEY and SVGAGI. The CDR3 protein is CASSNSGGGGNRPQQF. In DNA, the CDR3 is TGTGCCAGCAGCAACTCTGGGGGTGGAGGCAATCGGCCCCAGCAATTT.

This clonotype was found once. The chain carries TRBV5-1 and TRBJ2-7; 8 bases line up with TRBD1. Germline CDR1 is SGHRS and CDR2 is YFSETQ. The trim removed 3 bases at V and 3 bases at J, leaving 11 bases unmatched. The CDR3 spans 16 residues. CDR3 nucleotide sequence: TGCGCCAGCAGCTCCCTGGGACAGGAGCCCCTCTACGAGCAGTACTTC. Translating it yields CASSSLGQEPLYEQYF.

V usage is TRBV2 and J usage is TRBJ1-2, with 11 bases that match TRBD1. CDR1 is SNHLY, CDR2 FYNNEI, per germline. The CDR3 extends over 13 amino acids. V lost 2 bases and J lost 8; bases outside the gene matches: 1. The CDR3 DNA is TGTGCCAGCAGTGAATGGACAGGGGGCGGCTACACCTTC. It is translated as CASSEWTGGGYTF. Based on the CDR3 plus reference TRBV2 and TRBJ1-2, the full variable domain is EPEVTQTPSHQVTQMGQEVILRCVPISNHLYFYWYRQILGQKVEFLVSFYNNEISEKSEIFDDQFSVERPDGSNFTLKIRSTKLEDSAMYFCASSEWTGGGYTFGSGTRLTVV.

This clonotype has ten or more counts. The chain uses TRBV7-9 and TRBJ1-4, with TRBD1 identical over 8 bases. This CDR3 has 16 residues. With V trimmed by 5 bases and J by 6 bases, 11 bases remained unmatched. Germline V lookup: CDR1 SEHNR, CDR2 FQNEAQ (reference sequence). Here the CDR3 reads CASSLKILQGDEKLFF. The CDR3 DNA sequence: TGTGCCAGCAGCCTTAAAATTCTACAGGGGGATGAAAAACTGTTTTTT.

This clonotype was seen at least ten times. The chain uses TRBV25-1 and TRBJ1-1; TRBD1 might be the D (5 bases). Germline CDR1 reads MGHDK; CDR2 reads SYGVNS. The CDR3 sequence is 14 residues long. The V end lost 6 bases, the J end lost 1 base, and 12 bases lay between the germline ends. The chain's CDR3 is CASSLPTGNTEAFF. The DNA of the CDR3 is TGTGCCAGCAGCTTGCCCACAGGGAACACTGAAGCTTTCTTT.

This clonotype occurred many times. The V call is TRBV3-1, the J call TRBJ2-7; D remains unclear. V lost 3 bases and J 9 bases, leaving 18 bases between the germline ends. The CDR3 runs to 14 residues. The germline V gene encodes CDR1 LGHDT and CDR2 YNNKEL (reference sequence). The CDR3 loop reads CASSQRTLENGQYF. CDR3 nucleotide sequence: TGTGCCAGCAGCCAGCGGACCCTAGAAAACGGGCAGTACTTC.

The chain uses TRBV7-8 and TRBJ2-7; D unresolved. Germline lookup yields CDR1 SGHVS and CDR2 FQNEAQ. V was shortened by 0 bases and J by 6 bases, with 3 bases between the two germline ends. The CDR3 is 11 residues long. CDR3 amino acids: CASSLAVEQYF. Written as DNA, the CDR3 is TGTGCCAGCAGCTTAGCAGTCGAGCAGTACTTC.

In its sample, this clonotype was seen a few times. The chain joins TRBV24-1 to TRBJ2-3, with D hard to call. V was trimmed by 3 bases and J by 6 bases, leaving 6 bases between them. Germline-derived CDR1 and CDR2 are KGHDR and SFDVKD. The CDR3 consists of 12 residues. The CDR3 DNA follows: TGTGCCACCAGTGATATCTTGGATACGCAGTATTTT. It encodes CATSDILDTQYF.

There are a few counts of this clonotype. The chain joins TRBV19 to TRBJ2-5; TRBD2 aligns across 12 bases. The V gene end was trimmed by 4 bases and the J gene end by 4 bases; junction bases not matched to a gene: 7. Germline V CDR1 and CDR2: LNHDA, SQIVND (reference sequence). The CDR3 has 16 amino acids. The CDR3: CASSTRLAGEGETQYF. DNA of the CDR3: TGTGCCAGTAGTACCCGACTAGCGGGGGAAGGAGAGACCCAGTACTTC.

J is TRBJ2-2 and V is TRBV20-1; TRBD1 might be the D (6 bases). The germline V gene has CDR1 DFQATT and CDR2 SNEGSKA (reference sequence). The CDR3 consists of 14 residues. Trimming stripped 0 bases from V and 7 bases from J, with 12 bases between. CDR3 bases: TGCAGTGCTAGAGATAAGGGGGTCGACGGGGAGCTGTTTTTT. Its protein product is CSARDKGVDGELFF.

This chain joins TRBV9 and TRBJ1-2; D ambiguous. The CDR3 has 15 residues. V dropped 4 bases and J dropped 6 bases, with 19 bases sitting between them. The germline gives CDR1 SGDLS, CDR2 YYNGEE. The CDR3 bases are TGTGCCAGCAGCTCCCCGTTTGCCGGAGCACATGGCTACACCTTC. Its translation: CASSSPFAGAHGYTF.

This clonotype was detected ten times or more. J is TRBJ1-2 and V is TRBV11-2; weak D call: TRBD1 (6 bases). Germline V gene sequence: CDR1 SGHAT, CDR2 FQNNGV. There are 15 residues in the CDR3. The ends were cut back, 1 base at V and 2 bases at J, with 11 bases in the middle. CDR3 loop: CASSLVGGWNYGYTF. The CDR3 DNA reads TGTGCCAGCAGCTTAGTAGGGGGGTGGAACTATGGCTACACCTTC.

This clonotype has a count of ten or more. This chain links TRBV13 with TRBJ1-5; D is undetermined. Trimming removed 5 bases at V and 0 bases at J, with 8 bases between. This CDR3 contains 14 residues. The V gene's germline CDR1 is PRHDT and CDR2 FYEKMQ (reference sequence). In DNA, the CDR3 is TGTGCCAGCAGCCGGGCCCCTAGCAATCAGCCCCAGCATTTT. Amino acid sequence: CASSRAPSNQPQHF.

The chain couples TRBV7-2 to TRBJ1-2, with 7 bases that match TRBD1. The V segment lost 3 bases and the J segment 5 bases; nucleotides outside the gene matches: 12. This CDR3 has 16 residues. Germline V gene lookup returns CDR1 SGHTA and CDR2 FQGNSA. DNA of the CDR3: TGTGCCAGCAGCTTGTTCAGGGGGGGCCCGCGATATGGCTACACCTTC. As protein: CASSLFRGGPRYGYTF.

CDR3 coding DNA: TGTGCCAGCAGTTACTGGCGGACAGGGGCCTACGAGCAGTACTTC. It encodes CASSYWRTGAYEQYF. The V call is TRBV6-5, the J call TRBJ2-7; TRBD1 aligns across 9 bases. The CDR3 loop spans 15 amino acids. Looked up from germline, CDR1 is MNHEY and CDR2 is SVGAGI. The V segment lost 1 base and the J segment 2 bases; nucleotides outside the gene matches: 3.

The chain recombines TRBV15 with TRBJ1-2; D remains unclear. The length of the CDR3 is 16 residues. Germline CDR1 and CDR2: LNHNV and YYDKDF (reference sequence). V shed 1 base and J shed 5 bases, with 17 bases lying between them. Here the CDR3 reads CATSRGRLPQPYGYTF. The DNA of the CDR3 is TGTGCCACCAGCAGAGGACGACTTCCCCAGCCTTATGGCTACACCTTC. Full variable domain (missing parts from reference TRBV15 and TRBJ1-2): DAMVIQNPRYQVTQFGKPVTLSCSQTLNHNVMYWYQQKSSQAPKLLFHYYDKDFNNEADTPDNFQSRRPNTSFCFLDIRSPGLGDTAMYLCATSRGRLPQPYGYTFGSGTRLTVV.

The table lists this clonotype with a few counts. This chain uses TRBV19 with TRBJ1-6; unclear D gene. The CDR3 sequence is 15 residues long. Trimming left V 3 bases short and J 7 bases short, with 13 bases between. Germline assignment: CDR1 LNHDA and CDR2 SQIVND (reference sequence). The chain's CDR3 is CASSIWAEANSPLHF. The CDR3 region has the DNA TGTGCCAGTAGTATTTGGGCAGAGGCGAATTCACCCCTCCACTTT.

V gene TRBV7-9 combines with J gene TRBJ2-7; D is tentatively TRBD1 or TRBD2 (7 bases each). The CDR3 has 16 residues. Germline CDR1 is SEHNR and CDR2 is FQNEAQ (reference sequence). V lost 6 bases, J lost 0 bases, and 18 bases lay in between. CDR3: CASSAIDREGSYEQYF. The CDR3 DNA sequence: TGTGCCAGCAGTGCAATTGACAGGGAGGGCTCCTACGAGCAGTACTTC.

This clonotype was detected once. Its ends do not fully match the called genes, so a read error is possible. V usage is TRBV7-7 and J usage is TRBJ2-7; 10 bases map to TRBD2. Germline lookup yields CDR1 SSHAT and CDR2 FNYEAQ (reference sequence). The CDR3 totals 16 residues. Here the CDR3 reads CASSFFSGGPYYEQYF. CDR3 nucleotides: TGTGCTAGCAGCTTTTTTAGCGGGGGGCCATACTACGAGCAGTACTTC.

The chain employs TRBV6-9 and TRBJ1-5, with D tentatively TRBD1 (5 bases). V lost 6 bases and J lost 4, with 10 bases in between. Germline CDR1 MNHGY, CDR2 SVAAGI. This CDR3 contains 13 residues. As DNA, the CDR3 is TGTGCCAGCAGCCCCAGGGAAAATCAGCCCCAGCATTTT. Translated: CASSPRENQPQHF.

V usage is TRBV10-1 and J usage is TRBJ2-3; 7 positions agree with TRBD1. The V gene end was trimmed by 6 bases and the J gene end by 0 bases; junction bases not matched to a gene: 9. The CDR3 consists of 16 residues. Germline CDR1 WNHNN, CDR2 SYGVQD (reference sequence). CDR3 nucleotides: TGCGCCAGCAGCCGCGAGGACAGGCCCAGCACAGATACGCAGTATTTT. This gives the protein CASSREDRPSTDTQYF.

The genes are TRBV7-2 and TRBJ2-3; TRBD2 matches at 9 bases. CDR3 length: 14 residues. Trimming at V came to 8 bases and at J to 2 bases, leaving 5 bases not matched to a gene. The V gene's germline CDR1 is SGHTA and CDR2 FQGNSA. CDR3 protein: CASSTSGYTDTQYF. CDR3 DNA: TGTGCCAGCTCGACTAGCGGCTACACAGATACGCAGTATTTT.

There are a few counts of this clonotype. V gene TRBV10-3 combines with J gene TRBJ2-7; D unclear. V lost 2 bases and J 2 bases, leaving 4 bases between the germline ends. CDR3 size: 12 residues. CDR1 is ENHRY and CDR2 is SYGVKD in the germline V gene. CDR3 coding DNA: TGTGCCATCAGTGAGGCAGCCTACGAGCAGTACTTC. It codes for CAISEAAYEQYF.

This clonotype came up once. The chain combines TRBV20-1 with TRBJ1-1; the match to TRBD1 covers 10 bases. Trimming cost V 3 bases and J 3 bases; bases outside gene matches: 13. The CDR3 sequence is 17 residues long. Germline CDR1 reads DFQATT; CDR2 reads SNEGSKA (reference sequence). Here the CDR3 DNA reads TGCAGTGCTAGCGGGGCCGGGACAGGGGTCTCGTACACTGAAGCTTTCTTT. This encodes CSASGAGTGVSYTEAFF.

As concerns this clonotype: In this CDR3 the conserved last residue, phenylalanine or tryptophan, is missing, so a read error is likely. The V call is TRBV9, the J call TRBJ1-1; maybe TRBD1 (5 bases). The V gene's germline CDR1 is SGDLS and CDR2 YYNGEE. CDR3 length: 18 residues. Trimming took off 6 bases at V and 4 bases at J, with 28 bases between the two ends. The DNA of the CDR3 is TGTGCCAGCACCCCTAGGGGACTAGCGGGGAGATCGGGCACTGAAGCTTTCTTG. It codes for CASTPRGLAGRSGTEAFL.

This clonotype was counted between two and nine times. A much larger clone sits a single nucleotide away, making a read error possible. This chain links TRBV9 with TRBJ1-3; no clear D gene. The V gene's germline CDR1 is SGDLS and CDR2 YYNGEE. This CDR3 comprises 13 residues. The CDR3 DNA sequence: TGTGCCGGCAGCCCTCATTCCGGGAACACCATATATTTT. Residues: CAGSPHSGNTIYF. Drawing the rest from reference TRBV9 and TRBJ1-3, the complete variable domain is DSGVTQTPKHLITATGQRVTLRCSPRSGDLSVYWYQQSLDQGLQFLIQYYNGEERAKGNILERFSAQQFPDLHSELNLSSLELGDSALYFCAGSPHSGNTIYFGEGSWLTVV.

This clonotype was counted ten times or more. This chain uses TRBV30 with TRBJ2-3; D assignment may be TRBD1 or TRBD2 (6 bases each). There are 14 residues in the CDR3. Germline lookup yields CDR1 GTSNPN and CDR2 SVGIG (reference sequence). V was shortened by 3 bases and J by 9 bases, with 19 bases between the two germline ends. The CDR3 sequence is CAWRAPGAPWTQYF. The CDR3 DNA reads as TGTGCCTGGAGGGCCCCGGGGGCGCCCTGGACGCAGTATTTT.

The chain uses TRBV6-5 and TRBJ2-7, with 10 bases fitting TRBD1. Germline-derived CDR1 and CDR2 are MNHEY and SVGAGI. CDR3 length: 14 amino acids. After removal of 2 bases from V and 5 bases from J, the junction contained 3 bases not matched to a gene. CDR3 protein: CASSYGTGVDEQYF. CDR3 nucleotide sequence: TGTGCCAGCAGTTACGGGACAGGGGTCGACGAGCAGTACTTC.

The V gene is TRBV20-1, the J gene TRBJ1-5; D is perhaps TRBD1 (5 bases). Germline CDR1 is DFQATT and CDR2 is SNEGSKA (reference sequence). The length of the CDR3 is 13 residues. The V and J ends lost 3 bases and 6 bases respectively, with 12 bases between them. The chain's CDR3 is CSASRQGTQPQHF. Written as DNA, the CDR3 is TGCAGTGCTAGTCGGCAGGGAACTCAGCCCCAGCATTTT.